The TCR beta chain under discussion was sequenced for a study of control samples from healthy donors and cancer patients. Losses at the gene ends were 6 bases for V and 8 bases for J; bases not matched to a gene: 9. Germline CDR1 is MGHDK and CDR2 is SYGVNS. The CDR3 has 13 amino acids. Repertoires were generated with immunoSEQ multiplex PCR, while TCRdb's copy carries only in-frame clones and drops some. The sample carries roughly 130,000 clones, over 85% recorded once. Sequencing was performed on blood. The chain uses TRBV25-1 and TRBJ1-1; TRBD1 matches 7 bases. The TCR originated in a man aged 25 to 40 in good health. DNA of the CDR3: TGTGCCAGCAGCAAACAGGGGAGGACAGAAGCTTTCTTT. It codes for CASSKQGRTEAFF.